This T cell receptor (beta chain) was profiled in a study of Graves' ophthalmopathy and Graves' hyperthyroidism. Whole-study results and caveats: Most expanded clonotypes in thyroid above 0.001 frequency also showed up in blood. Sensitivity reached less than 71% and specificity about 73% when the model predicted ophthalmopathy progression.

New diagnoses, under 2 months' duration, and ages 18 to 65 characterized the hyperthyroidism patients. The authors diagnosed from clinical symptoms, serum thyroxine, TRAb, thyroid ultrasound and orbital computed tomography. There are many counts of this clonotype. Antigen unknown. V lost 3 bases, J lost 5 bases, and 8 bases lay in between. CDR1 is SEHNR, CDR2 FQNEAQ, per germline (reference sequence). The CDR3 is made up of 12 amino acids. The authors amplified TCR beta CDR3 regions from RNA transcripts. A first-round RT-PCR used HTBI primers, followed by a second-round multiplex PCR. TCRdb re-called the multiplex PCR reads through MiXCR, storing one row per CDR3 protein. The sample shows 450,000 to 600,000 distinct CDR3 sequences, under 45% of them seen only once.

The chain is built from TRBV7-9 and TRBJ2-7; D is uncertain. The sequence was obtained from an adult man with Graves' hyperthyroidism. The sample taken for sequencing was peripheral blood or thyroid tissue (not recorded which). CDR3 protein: CASSFGSNEQYF. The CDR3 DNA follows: TGTGCCAGCAGCTTTGGCTCGAACGAGCAGTACTTC.